This TCR beta chain was found in a study of beta chain features in type 1 diabetes. CDR1 MNHEY and CDR2 SVGAGI come from the germline V gene. This CDR3 contains 14 residues. V lost 6 bases and J 5 bases, leaving 16 bases between the germline ends. Study-wide results and caveats: People with Type 1 diabetes carried modestly yet significantly shorter TCRB CDR3s in all four CD4+ subsets.

Reverse transcription of all isolated RNA meant that expressed TCRB transcripts were sequenced. Profiled with immunoSEQ multiplex PCR; TCRdb holds only in-frame clones, not every one. The sample includes under 90,000 clones, approximately 32% of them seen just once. As concerns this clone: The antigen remains undetermined.

The chain carries TRBV6-5 and TRBJ1-1; a weak D match, TRBD1 (5 bases). Specimen: stem cell memory CD4+ T cells from blood. This TCR was sampled from a woman aged 18-29 years in good health. DNA of the CDR3: TGTGCCAGCAGCTACGGGGGGTGGGATACTGAAGCTTTCTTT. Amino acid sequence: CASSYGGWDTEAFF.